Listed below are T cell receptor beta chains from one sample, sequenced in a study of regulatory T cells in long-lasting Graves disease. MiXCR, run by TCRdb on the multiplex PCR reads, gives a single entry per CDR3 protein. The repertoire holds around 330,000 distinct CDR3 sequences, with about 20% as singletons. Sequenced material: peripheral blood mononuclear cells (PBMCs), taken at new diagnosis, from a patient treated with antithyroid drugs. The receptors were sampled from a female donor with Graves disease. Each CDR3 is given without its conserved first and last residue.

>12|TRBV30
AWSVSPDGPGYT
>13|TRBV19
ASDLGMGNTGELF
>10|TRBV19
ASQDTSREQY
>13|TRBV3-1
ASSQDARGLETQY
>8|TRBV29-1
SADRDSLF
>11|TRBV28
ASRRTGTNGYT
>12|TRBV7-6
ASSLFGPAGELF
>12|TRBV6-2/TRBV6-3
ASRPPGEIDTQY
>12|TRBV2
ASSYRESSYEQY
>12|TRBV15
ATSYHGSNQPQH
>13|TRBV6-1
ASSGAWGRDQPQH
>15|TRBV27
ASSSSTFRSSYNEQF
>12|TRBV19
ASSRREGQETQY
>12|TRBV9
ATGFGGPVSEQY
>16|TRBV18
ASSPFGVGTSGQETQY
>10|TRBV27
ASRSQARTQY
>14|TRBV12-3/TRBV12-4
ASSLRTGGTNEKLF
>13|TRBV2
ASSEIASSFYEQY
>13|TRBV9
ASSASAGLVDTQY
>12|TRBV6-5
ASSSGGLIHEQY
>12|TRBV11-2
ASSFDGTLTEAF
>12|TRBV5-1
ASRPDIASDTQY
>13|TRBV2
ASSEHRGRGETQY
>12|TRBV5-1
ASRRAGSTDTQY
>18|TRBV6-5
ASSSLNGLAGEDGPDTQY
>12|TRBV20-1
SAPNRDRDYGYT
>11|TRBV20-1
SASLPPSYEQY
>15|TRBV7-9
ASSLDRAGSDTDTQY
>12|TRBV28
ASTGQGANTEAF
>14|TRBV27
ASSFGTSGGTGELF
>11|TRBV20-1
SAWGSGQETQY
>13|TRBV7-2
ASSLRLAGVYEQY
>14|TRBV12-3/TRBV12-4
ASSPPRRLNTGELF
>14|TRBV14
ASQGLAEANTGELF
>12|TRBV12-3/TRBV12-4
ASRRVEGSETQY
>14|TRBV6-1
ASRPPETSGKTEQF
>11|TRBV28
ASSLSGATEAF
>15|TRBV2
ASSELCPGQINSPLH